Listed below are T cell receptor beta chains from one sample, sequenced in a study of blood T cell repertoires in COVID-19. Data came from immunoSEQ multiplex PCR; TCRdb stores just in-frame clones and leaves some out. The sample has approximately 37,000 clones, 85% to 90% seen once. The specimen sequenced was peripheral blood. These receptors all come from a man in his fifties or sixties in a cohort sampled during active COVID-19. Both conserved end residues are part of each CDR3. A D gene is named only where the DNA matches it firmly. Rows may omit the clone size; those that give it use once, few, many or a size class.

TRBV7-9,.,TRBD1,TRBJ1-1,TGTGCCAGCAGCTTAACTTCAGGGGGCACTGAAGCTTTCTTT,CASSLTSGGTEAFF
TRBV7-8,.,.,TRBJ2-1,TGTGCCAGCAGCCCCACAGATGAGCAGTTCTTC,CASSPTDEQFF
TRBV5-1,.,TRBD2,TRBJ2-5,TGCGCCAGCAGCCCGGGACTAGCGGCAGAGACCCAGTACTTC,CASSPGLAAETQYF
TRBV2,.,.,TRBJ2-1,TGTGCCAGCAGGGCGACTACGAGCTCCTACAATGAGCAGTTCTTC,CASRATTSSYNEQFF
TRBV29-1,.,.,TRBJ2-5,TGCAGCGAGAGTCAAGAGACCCAGTACTTC,CSESQETQYF
TRBV7-3,.,TRBD2,TRBJ2-5,TGTGCCAGCAGCTTAAATTGGGGGGGCCAAGAGACCCAGTACTTC,CASSLNWGGQETQYF
TRBV15,.,.,TRBJ2-1,TGTGCCACCAGCAGAGATCCCGGTCTGCTAAATGAGCAGTTCTTC,CATSRDPGLLNEQFF
TRBV30,.,TRBD2,TRBJ2-1,TGTGCCTGGAGTCTAGCGGGAACGTACAATGAGCAGTTCTTC,CAWSLAGTYNEQFF
TRBV19,.,.,TRBJ2-2,TGTGCCAGTAGTATAGATCAGGCGAACACCGGGGAGCTGTTTTTT,CASSIDQANTGELFF
TRBV30,.,.,TRBJ2-1,TGTGCCTGGAGTGTACGGCAGGAGGTGGTCTTC,CAWSVRQEVVF
TRBV7-3,.,TRBD1,TRBJ2-3,TGTGCCAGCAGACGGGACAGGGGAGATACGCAGTATTTT,CASRRDRGDTQYF
TRBV5-4,.,.,TRBJ2-7,TGTGCCAGCAGGAACGGTCAGGTGGATTACGAGCAGTACTTC,CASRNGQVDYEQYF
TRBV15,once,TRBD1,TRBJ1-1,TGTGCCACCAGCAGTTACAGGGGAGAAGCTTTCTTT,CATSSYRGEAFF
TRBV5-5,.,TRBD2,TRBJ2-5,TGTGCCAGCAGCTTGCCTAGCGGGGGAGAGGAGACCCAGTACTTC,CASSLPSGGEETQYF